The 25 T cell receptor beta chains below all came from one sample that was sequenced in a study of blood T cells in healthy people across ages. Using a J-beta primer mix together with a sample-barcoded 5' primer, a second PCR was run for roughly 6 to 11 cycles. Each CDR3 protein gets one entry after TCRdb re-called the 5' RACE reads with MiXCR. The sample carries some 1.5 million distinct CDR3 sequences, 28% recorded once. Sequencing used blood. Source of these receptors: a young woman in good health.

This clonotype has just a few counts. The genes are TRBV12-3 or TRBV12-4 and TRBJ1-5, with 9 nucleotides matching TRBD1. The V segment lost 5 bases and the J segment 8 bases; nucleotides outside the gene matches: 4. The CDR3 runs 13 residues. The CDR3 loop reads CASSRRTGEPQHF. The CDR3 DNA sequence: TGTGCCAGCAGTCGCCGGACAGGGGAGCCCCAGCATTTT.

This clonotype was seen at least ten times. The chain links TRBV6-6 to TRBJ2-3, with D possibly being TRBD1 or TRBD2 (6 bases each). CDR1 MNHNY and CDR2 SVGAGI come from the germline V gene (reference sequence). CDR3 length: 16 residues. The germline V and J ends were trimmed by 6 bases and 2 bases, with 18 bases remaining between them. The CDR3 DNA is TGTGCCAGCAGCCAGGGGATAGCGGAGAACACAGATACGCAGTATTTT. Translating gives CASSQGIAENTDTQYF.

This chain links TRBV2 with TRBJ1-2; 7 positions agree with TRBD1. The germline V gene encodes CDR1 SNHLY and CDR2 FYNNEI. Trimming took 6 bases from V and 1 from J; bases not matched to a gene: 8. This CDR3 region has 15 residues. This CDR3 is CASRTTGLGNYGYTF. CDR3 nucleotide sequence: TGTGCCAGCAGGACGACAGGGTTGGGTAACTATGGCTACACCTTC.

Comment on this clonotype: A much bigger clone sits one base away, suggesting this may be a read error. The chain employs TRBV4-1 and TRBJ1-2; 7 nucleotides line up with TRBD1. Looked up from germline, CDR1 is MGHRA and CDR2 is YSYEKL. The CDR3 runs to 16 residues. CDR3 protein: CVSSQIALGTAYGYTF. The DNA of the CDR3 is TGCGTCAGCAGCCAAATTGCCCTCGGGACAGCCTATGGCTACACCTTC.

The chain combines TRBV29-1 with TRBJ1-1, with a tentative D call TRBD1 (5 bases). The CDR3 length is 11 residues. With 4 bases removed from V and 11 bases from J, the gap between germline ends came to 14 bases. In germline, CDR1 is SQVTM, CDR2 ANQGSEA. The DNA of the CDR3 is TGCAGCGTTGGAGCTAACTGGGGGGCTTTCTTT. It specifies CSVGANWGAFF. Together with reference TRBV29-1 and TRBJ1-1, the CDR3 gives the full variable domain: SAVISQKPSRDICQRGTSLTIQCQVDSQVTMMFWYRQQPGQSLTLIATANQGSEATYESGFVIDKFPISRPNLTFSTLTVSNMSPEDSSIYLCSVGANWGAFFGQGTRLTVV.

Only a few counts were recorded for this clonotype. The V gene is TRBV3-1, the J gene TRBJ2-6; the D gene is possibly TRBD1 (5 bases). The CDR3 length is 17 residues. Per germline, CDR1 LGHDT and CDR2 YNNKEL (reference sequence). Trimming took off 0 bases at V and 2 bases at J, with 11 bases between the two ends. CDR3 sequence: CASSQDSLGAGANVLTF. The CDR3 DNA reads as TGTGCCAGCAGCCAAGATAGTCTAGGGGCTGGGGCCAACGTCCTGACTTTC.

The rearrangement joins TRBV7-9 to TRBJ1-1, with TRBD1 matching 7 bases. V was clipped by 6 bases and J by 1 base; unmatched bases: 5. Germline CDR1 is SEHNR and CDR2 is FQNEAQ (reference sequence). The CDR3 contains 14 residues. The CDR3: CASRVGQPNTEAFF. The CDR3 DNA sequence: TGTGCCAGCAGAGTGGGACAGCCGAACACTGAAGCTTTCTTT.

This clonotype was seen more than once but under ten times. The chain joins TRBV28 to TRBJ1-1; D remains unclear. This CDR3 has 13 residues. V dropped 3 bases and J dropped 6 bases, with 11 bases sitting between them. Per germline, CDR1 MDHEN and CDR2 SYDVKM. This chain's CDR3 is CASSLIGRPEAFF. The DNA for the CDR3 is TGTGCCAGCAGTTTGATCGGCCGCCCTGAAGCTTTCTTT.

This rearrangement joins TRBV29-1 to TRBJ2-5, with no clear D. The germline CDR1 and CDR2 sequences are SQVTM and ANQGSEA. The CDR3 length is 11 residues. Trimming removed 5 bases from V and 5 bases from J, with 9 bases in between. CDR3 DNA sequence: TGCAGCGTTTCTCACGGGGAGACCCAGTACTTC. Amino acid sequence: CSVSHGETQYF. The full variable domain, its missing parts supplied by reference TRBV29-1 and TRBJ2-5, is SAVISQKPSRDICQRGTSLTIQCQVDSQVTMMFWYRQQPGQSLTLIATANQGSEATYESGFVIDKFPISRPNLTFSTLTVSNMSPEDSSIYLCSVSHGETQYFGPGTRLLVL.

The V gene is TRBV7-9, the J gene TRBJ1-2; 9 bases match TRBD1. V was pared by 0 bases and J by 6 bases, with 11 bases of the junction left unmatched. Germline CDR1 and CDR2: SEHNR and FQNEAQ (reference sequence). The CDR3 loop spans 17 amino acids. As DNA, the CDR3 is TGTGCCAGCAGCTTAGCGGGAGACGACAGGGGGACGAATGGCTACACCTTC. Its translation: CASSLAGDDRGTNGYTF.

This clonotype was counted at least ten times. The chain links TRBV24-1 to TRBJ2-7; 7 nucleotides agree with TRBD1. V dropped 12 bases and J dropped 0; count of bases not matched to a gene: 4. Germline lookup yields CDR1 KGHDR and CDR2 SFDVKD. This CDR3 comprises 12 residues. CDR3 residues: CAGGTASYEQYF. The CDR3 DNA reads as TGTGCCGGTGGGACAGCCTCCTACGAGCAGTACTTC.

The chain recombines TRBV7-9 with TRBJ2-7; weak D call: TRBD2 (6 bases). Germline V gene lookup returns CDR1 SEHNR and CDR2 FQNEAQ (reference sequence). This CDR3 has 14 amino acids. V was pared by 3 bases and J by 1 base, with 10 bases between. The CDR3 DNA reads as TGTGCCAGCAGCTTCACCCGGGGGTCCTACGAGCAGTACTTC. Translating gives CASSFTRGSYEQYF.

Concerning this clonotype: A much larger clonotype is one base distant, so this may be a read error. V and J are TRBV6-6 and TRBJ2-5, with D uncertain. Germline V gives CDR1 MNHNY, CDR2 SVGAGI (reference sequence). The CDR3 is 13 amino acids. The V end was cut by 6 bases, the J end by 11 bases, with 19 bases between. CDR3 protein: CASRHVSYNEQYF. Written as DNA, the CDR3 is TGTGCCAGCAGACACGTCTCCTACAATGAGCAGTACTTC.

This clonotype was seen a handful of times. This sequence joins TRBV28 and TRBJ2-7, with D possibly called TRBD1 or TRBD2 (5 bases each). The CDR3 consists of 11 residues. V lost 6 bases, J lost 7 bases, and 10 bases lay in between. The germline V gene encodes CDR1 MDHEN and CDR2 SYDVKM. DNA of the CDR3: TGTGCCAGCAGGGACGAGGGGGAGCAGTACTTC. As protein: CASRDEGEQYF.

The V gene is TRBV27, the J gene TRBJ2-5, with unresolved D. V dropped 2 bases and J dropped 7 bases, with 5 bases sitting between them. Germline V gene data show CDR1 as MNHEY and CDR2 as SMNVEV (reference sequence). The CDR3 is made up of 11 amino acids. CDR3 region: CASSLMVTQYF. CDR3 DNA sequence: TGTGCCAGCAGTTTAATGGTGACCCAGTACTTC.

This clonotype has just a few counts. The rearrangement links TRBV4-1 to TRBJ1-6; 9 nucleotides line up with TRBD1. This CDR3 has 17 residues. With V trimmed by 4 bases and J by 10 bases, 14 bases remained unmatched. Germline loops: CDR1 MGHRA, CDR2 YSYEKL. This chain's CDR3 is CASSPLYNRGQGSPLHF. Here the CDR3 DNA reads TGCGCCAGCAGCCCCCTCTACAACAGGGGGCAAGGGTCACCCCTCCACTTT.

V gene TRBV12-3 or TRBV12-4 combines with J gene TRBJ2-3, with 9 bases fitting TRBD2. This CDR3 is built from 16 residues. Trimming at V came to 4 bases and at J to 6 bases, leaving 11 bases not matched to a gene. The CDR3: CASSYLKAGGTDTQYF. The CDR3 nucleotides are TGTGCCAGCAGTTACTTGAAAGCGGGAGGTACTGATACGCAGTATTTT.

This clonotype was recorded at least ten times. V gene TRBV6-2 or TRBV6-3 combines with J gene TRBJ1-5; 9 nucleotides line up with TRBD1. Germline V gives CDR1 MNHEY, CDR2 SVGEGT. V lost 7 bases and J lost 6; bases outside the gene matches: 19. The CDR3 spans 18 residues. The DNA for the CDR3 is TGTGCCAGCACCACCGAGGGGACAGGGTATGGGTTTGGTCAGCCCCAGCATTTT. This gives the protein CASTTEGTGYGFGQPQHF.

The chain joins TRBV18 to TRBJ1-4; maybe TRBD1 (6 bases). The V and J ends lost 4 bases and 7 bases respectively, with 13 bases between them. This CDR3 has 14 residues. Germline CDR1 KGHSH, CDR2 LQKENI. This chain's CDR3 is CASSRGRSGEKLFF. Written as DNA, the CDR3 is TGTGCCAGCTCACGGGGGCGATCCGGTGAAAAACTGTTTTTT.

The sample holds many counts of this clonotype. CDR3 nucleotides: TGCAGCGTGCGCGAAGGCTACACCTTC. Translation gives CSVREGYTF. The rearrangement uses TRBV29-1 and TRBJ1-2; D not certain. The CDR3 length is 9 residues. Per germline, CDR1 SQVTM and CDR2 ANQGSEA. Between the trimmed V and J ends, which lost 6 bases and 8 bases, there was a span of 7 bases.

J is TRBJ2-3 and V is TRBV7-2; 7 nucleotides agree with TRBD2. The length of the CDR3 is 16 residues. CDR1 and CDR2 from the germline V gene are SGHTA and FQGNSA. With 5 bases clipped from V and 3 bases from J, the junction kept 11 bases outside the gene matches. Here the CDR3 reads CASSPPGGYMTDTQYF. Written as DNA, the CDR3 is TGTGCCAGCAGCCCCCCGGGGGGATATATGACAGATACGCAGTATTTT.

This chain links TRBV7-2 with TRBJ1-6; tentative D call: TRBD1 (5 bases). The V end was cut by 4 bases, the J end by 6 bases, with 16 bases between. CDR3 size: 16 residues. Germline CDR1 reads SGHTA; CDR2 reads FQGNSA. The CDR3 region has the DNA TGTGCCAGCAGCTACAGGTCCCCTTTGGGTAATTCACCCCTCCACTTT. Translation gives CASSYRSPLGNSPLHF.

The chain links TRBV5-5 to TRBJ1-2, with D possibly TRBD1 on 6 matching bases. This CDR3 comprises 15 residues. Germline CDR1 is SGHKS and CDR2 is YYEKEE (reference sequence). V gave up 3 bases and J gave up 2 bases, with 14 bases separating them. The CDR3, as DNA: TGTGCCAGCAGCTCTCAGGGGCTGGTCAACTATGGCTACACCTTC. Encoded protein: CASSSQGLVNYGYTF.

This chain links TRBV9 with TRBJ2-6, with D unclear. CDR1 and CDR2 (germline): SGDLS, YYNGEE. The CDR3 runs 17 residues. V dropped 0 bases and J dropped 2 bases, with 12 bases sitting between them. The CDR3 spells CASSVVGGGPGANVLTF. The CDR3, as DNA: TGTGCCAGCAGCGTAGTCGGCGGTGGTCCTGGGGCCAACGTCCTGACTTTC.

The CDR3, as DNA: TGTGCCAGCAGTTTATCGAAGAGCGCCGAGCAGTACTTC. It is translated as CASSLSKSAEQYF. The genes are TRBV27 and TRBJ2-5; the D is unclear. TRBJ2-7 matches the DNA end more closely, so the J call is doubtful. The CDR3 consists of 13 residues. CDR1 and CDR2 from the germline V gene are MNHEY and SMNVEV (reference sequence).